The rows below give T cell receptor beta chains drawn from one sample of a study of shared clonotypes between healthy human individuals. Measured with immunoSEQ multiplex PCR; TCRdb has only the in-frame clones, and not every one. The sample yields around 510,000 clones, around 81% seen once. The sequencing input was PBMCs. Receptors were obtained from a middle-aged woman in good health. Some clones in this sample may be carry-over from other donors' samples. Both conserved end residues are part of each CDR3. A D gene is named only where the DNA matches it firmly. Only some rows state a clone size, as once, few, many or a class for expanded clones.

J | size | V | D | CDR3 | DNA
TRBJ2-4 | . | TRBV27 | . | CASSLSRDTSGHIQYF | TGTGCCAGCAGTTTATCTCGAGATACCTCCGGTCACATTCAGTACTTC
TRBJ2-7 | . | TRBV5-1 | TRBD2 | CASSGTSGYYEQYF | TGCGCCAGCAGCGGGACTAGCGGATACTACGAGCAGTACTTC
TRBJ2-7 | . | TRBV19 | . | CASSTGGASGQYF | TGTGCCAGTAGTACAGGGGGGGCCTCGGGTCAGTACTTC
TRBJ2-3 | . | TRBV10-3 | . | CAISLLVTDTQYF | TGTGCCATCAGTTTACTAGTGACAGATACGCAGTATTTT
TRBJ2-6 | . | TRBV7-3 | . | CASSIQASGANVLTF | TGTGCCAGCAGTATACAGGCCTCTGGGGCCAACGTCCTGACTTTC
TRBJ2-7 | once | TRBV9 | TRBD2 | CASSAQAGGAYEQYF | TGTGCCAGCAGCGCGCAGGCGGGGGGTGCGTACGAGCAGTACTTC
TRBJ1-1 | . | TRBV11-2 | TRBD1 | CASSWTGGAGTEAFF | TGTGCCAGCAGCTGGACAGGGGGCGCGGGTACTGAAGCTTTCTTT
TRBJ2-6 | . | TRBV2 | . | CASSVWVAGANVLTF | TGTGCCAGCAGTGTTTGGGTGGCTGGGGCCAACGTCCTGACTTTC
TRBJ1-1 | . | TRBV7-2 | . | CASSERGEYTEAFF | TGTGCCAGCAGCGAACGGGGAGAATACACTGAAGCTTTCTTT
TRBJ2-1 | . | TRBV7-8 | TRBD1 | CASISTGTGDQAEQFF | TGTGCCAGCATCTCAACCGGGACAGGGGATCAGGCTGAGCAGTTCTTC
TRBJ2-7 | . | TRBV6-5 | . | CASSWDTSSYEQYF | TGTGCCAGCAGTTGGGACACCAGCTCCTACGAGCAGTACTTC
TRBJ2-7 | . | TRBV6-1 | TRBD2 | CASSEAILAGSYEQYF | TGTGCCAGCAGTGAAGCGATACTAGCGGGGTCCTACGAGCAGTACTTC
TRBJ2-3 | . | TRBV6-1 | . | CASSEGDLADTQYF | TGTGCCAGCAGTGAGGGGGATCTGGCAGATACGCAGTATTTT
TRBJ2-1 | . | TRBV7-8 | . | CASSLARAKQFF | TGTGCCAGCAGCTTAGCGCGGGCAAAGCAGTTCTTC
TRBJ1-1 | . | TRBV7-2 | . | CASSLHLGRTEAFF | TGTGCCAGCAGCTTACACCTGGGAAGGACTGAAGCTTTCTTT
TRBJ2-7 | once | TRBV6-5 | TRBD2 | CASSQGGGESYEQYF | TGTGCCAGCAGTCAGGGTGGGGGGGAAAGCTACGAGCAGTACTTC
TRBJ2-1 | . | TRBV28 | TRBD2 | CASSSHSGSGNEQFF | TGTGCCAGCAGTTCTCATAGCGGGAGTGGGAATGAGCAGTTCTTC
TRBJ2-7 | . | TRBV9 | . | CASSVAPASDYEQYF | TGTGCCAGCAGCGTAGCTCCAGCGAGCGACTACGAGCAGTACTTC
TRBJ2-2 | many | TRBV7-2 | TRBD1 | CASSSRQGGTGELFF | TGTGCCAGCAGCTCCAGACAGGGGGGCACCGGGGAGCTGTTTTTT
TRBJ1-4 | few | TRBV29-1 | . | CSVVAGGHYEKLFF | TGCAGCGTTGTTGCGGGAGGGCATTATGAAAAACTGTTTTTT
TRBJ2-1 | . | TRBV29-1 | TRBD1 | CSVGGGWTGAYNEQFF | TGCAGCGTTGGAGGGGGGTGGACAGGGGCATACAATGAGCAGTTCTTC
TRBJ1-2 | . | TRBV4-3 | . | CASSQDRQVYGYTF | TGCGCCAGCAGCCAAGATAGGCAGGTCTATGGCTACACCTTC
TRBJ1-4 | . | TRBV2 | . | CASSETTFNEKLFF | TGTGCCAGCAGTGAGACGACCTTTAATGAAAAACTGTTTTTT
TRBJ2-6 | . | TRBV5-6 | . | CASSTSLGRFSGANVLTF | TGTGCCAGCAGCACCTCACTGGGACGGTTCTCTGGGGCCAACGTCCTGACTTTC
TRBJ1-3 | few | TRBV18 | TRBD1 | CASSPWDSLPGNTIYF | TGTGCCAGCTCGCCTTGGGACAGCCTTCCTGGAAACACCATATATTTT
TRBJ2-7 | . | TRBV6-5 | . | CASSYGGTNYEQYF | TGTGCCAGCAGTTACGGCGGGACCAACTACGAGCAGTACTTC
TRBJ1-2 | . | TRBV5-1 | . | CASSLDIRQGGGYTF | TGCGCCAGCAGCTTGGATATTCGTCAGGGTGGAGGCTACACCTTC
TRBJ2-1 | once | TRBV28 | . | CASSLQAAGNEQFF | TGTGCCAGCAGTTTGCAAGCCGCTGGGAATGAGCAGTTCTTC
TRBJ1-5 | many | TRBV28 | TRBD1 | CASSRTAYRGSNQPQHF | TGTGCCAGCAGTCGGACTGCGTACAGGGGAAGCAATCAGCCCCAGCATTTT
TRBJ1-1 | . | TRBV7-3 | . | CASSQTGSRAEAFF | TGTGCCAGCAGCCAAACAGGGTCTCGAGCTGAAGCTTTCTTT
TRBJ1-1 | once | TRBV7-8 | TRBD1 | CASSTQGALNTEAFF | TGTGCCAGCAGCACGCAGGGGGCCCTGAACACTGAAGCTTTCTTT
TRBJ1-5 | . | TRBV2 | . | CASSGGRAFNQPQHF | TGTGCCAGCAGTGGGGGCCGGGCGTTCAATCAGCCCCAGCATTTT
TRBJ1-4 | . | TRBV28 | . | CATQLGGGVTNEKLFF | TGTGCCACCCAGTTGGGGGGCGGGGTGACTAATGAAAAACTGTTTTTT
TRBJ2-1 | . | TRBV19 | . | CASSMEMDNFNEQFF | TGTGCCAGTAGTATGGAGATGGACAATTTTAATGAGCAGTTCTTC
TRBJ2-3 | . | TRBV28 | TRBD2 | CASRWTSGFPTDTQYF | TGTGCCAGCAGGTGGACTAGCGGTTTTCCCACAGATACGCAGTATTTT
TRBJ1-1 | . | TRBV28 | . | CASRIQGFAFF | TGTGCCAGCAGAATACAGGGTTTTGCTTTCTTT
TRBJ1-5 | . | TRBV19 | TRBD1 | CASRDRGHQPQHF | TGTGCCAGTAGGGACAGGGGCCATCAGCCCCAGCATTTT
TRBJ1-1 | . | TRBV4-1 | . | CASSRTVANTEAFF | TGCGCCAGCAGCCGGACAGTAGCGAACACTGAAGCTTTCTTT
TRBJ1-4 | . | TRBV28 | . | CASRWENEKLFF | TGTGCCAGCAGGTGGGAGAATGAAAAACTGTTTTTT
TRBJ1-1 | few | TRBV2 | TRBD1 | CASRRDRENTEAFF | TGTGCCAGCAGACGGGACAGGGAGAACACTGAAGCTTTCTTT
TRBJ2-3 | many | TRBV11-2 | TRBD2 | CASSPRAGGTDTQYF | TGTGCCAGCAGCCCCCGAGCGGGAGGCACAGATACGCAGTATTTT
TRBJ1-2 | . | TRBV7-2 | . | CASSLDAAGYYGYTF | TGTGCCAGCAGCTTAGACGCAGCGGGGTACTATGGCTACACCTTC
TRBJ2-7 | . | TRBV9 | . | CASSVDISGGYEQYF | TGTGCCAGCAGCGTAGACATCAGCGGCGGCTACGAGCAGTACTTC
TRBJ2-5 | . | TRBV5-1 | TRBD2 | CASNLEPGLVETQYF | TGCGCCAGCAACTTAGAACCGGGACTAGTGGAGACCCAGTACTTC
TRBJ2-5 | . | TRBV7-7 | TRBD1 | CASSLGQGSPETQYF | TGTGCTAGCAGCTTGGGACAGGGAAGTCCGGAGACCCAGTACTTC
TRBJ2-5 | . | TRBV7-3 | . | CASSLTPQAGTQYF | TGTGCCAGCAGCTTAACGCCTCAGGCGGGGACCCAGTACTTC
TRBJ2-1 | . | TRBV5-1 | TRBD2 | CASSLGLAGEDEQFF | TGCGCCAGCAGCTTGGGACTAGCGGGAGAGGATGAGCAGTTCTTC
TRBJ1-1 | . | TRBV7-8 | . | CASSLDLGFEAFF | TGTGCCAGCAGCTTAGATCTGGGCTTTGAAGCTTTCTTT
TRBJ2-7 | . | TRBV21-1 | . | CASNQTGTGDYVEQYF | TGTGCCAGCAACCAAACCGGGACAGGGGATTACGTGGAGCAGTACTTC
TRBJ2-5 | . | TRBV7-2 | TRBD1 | CASSLIVDRGFQETQYF | TGTGCCAGCAGCTTGATTGTGGACAGGGGTTTCCAAGAGACCCAGTACTTC
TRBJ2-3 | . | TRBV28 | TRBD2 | CASSLGGGRAPPTDTQYF | TGTGCCAGCAGTTTGGGTGGAGGGAGGGCTCCACCCACAGATACGCAGTATTTT
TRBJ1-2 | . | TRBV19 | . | CASSTRAVFGYTF | TGTGCCAGTAGTACCCGGGCCGTTTTCGGCTACACCTTC
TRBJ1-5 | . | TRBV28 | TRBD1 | CASSFTGGLQPQHF | TGTGCCAGCAGTTTTACAGGGGGCCTTCAGCCCCAGCATTTT
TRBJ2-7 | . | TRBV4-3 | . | CASSQDVGTYEQYF | TGCGCCAGCAGCCAAGATGTGGGGACCTACGAGCAGTACTTC